Following are 20 T cell receptor beta chains from one sample sequenced in a study of blood T cell repertoires in COVID-19. TCRdb's copy holds only in-frame clones and misses some; the assay was immunoSEQ multiplex PCR. The sample lists 100,000 or so clones, approximately 79% seen once, with roughly 11% in the top ten. Sequencing was performed on peripheral blood. The source of these receptors is a man aged 70-80 years with active or convalescent COVID-19.

This clone was counted a single time. The CDR3 sequence is CASSRTSVAGELFF. CDR3 DNA: TGTGCCAGCTCACGGACTAGCGTGGCCGGGGAGCTGTTTTTT. The chain is built from TRBV18 and TRBJ2-2, with 9 bases lining up with TRBD2. Germline V gene lookup returns CDR1 KGHSH and CDR2 LQKENI. The CDR3 is 14 amino acids. The V segment lost 4 bases and the J segment 6 bases; nucleotides outside the gene matches: 3.

The chain is built from TRBV28 and TRBJ1-2, with no clear D. The CDR3 is 16 residues long. The V end lost 3 bases, the J end lost 4 bases, and 18 bases lay between the germline ends. Germline CDR1 and CDR2: MDHEN and SYDVKM. CDR3 sequence: CASSFGQVIGTYGYTF. The CDR3 DNA sequence: TGTGCCAGCAGTTTCGGCCAGGTGATAGGTACCTATGGCTACACCTTC.

Only a few counts were recorded for this clone. The chain recombines TRBV3-1 (or the pseudogene TRBV3-2) with TRBJ2-7; TRBD2 agrees at 11 bases. This CDR3 is 18 amino acids long. The trim removed 0 bases at V and 0 bases at J, leaving 7 bases unmatched. Germline V CDR1 and CDR2: LGHDT, YNNKEL (reference sequence). In nucleotides, the CDR3 is TGTGCCAGCAGCCAAGATTCTAGCGGGGGGTTCCTCTCCTACGAGCAGTACTTC. Its translation: CASSQDSSGGFLSYEQYF.

The gene calls are TRBV7-8 and TRBJ2-7; D is possibly TRBD2 (6 bases). The germline V and J ends were trimmed by 2 bases and 3 bases, with 14 bases remaining between them. Germline CDR1 is SGHVS and CDR2 is FQNEAQ. This CDR3 has 15 amino acids. The CDR3 here is CASSLTSSLNYEQYF. In DNA form, the CDR3 reads TGTGCCAGCAGCTTAACTAGCTCCCTCAACTACGAGCAGTACTTC.

The chain carries TRBV5-1 and TRBJ1-2, with 8 bases aligning to TRBD1. Trimming at V came to 5 bases and at J to 2 bases, leaving 8 bases not matched to a gene. The CDR3 has 15 amino acids. In germline, CDR1 is SGHRS, CDR2 YFSETQ. CDR3 DNA sequence: TGCGCCAGCAGGAGAGAACAGGGGGTCAACTATGGCTACACCTTC. Its protein product is CASRREQGVNYGYTF.

The chain employs TRBV5-1 and TRBJ2-1; 7 bases agree with TRBD1. The CDR3 runs 15 residues. Germline CDR1 is SGHRS and CDR2 is YFSETQ. V trimming: 5 bases; J trimming: 8 bases; junction bases outside the gene matches: 13. The CDR3 here is CASSPRGQVYDEQFF. DNA of the CDR3: TGCGCCAGCAGTCCTAGGGGGCAGGTATATGATGAGCAGTTCTTC.

The chain links TRBV2 to TRBJ1-5, with TRBD1 matching 8 bases. The J segment lost 7 bases and the V segment lost 2 bases, leaving 7 bases of the junction unmatched. The CDR3 spans 15 residues. The germline gives CDR1 SNHLY, CDR2 FYNNEI. The CDR3 bases are TGTGCCAGCAGTGAACCAGGGGGCGAGGTACAGCCCCAGCATTTT. Protein: CASSEPGGEVQPQHF.

The rearrangement links TRBV9 to TRBJ2-3, with a tentative D call TRBD1 (6 bases). Germline CDR1 reads SGDLS; CDR2 reads YYNGEE. This CDR3 is built from 15 residues. V shed 4 bases and J shed 2 bases, with 14 bases lying between them. For the CDR3, the DNA is TGTGCCAGCAGCTCCAGGGGCCCGACCACAGATACGCAGTATTTT. Translating it yields CASSSRGPTTDTQYF.

The chain couples TRBV11-2 to TRBJ2-3; possibly TRBD1 for D (6 bases). V was clipped by 1 base and J by 4 bases, with 15 bases between them. This CDR3 has 16 amino acids. CDR1 and CDR2 (germline): SGHAT, FQNNGV. This CDR3 is CASSLALGGQADTQYF. The CDR3 DNA reads as TGTGCCAGCAGCTTAGCCCTTGGGGGCCAGGCAGATACGCAGTATTTT.

The genes are TRBV6-6 and TRBJ2-3; 15 bases map to TRBD2. Germline V gene data show CDR1 as MNHNY and CDR2 as SVGAGI (reference sequence). Losses at the gene ends were 5 bases for V and 4 bases for J; bases not matched to a gene: 7. CDR3 length: 17 amino acids. CDR3 sequence (DNA): TGTGCCAGCAGTCGGACTAGCGGGGGGGCCGGCGCAGATACGCAGTATTTT. It translates to CASSRTSGGAGADTQYF.

CDR3 coding DNA: TGTGCCAGCAGTTATATCAGCTCTGGGGCCAACGTCCTGACTTTC. Translating it yields CASSYISSGANVLTF. The V gene is TRBV6-5, the J gene TRBJ2-6, with D unclear. The CDR3 totals 15 residues. Germline-derived CDR1 and CDR2 are MNHEY and SVGAGI. V lost 3 bases and J lost 0, with 6 bases in between.

The rearrangement uses TRBV15 and TRBJ2-1, with 10 bases fitting TRBD1. Trimming at V came to 1 base and at J to 7 bases, leaving 7 bases not matched to a gene. The CDR3 consists of 16 residues. CDR1 LNHNV and CDR2 YYDKDF come from the germline V gene (reference sequence). The CDR3 loop is CATSRAPGTGENEQFF. The CDR3 DNA sequence: TGTGCCACCAGCAGAGCGCCTGGGACAGGGGAAAATGAGCAGTTCTTC. Full variable domain (missing parts from reference TRBV15 and TRBJ2-1): DAMVIQNPRYQVTQFGKPVTLSCSQTLNHNVMYWYQQKSSQAPKLLFHYYDKDFNNEADTPDNFQSRRPNTSFCFLDIRSPGLGDTAMYLCATSRAPGTGENEQFFGPGTRLTVL.

This clone has just one count. The chain employs TRBV7-8 and TRBJ2-1; 8 bases are shared with TRBD2. The CDR3 covers 14 residues. Trimming cost V 5 bases and J 6 bases; bases outside gene matches: 6. The germline V gene has CDR1 SGHVS and CDR2 FQNEAQ. CDR3: CASSHIRGGNEQFF. The CDR3 DNA sequence: TGTGCCAGCAGCCACATCCGGGGGGGCAATGAGCAGTTCTTC. Complete variable domain (other parts from reference TRBV7-8 and TRBJ2-1): GAGVSQSPRYKVAKRGQDVALRCDPISGHVSLFWYQQALGQGPEFLTYFQNEAQLDKSGLPSDRFFAERPEGSVSTLKIQRTQQEDSAVYLCASSHIRGGNEQFFGPGTRLTVL.

V and J are TRBV3-1 (or the pseudogene TRBV3-2) and TRBJ2-1; tentative D call: TRBD2 (5 bases). Germline V gene sequence: CDR1 LGHDT, CDR2 YNNKEL (reference sequence). The CDR3 has 15 amino acids. Trimming removed 5 bases at V and 3 bases at J, with 14 bases between. CDR3: CASSEGYPFYNEQFF. CDR3 nucleotides: TGTGCCAGCAGCGAGGGCTATCCGTTCTACAATGAGCAGTTCTTC.

J is TRBJ2-7 and V is TRBV3-1 (or the pseudogene TRBV3-2); D might be TRBD1 (6 bases). Germline loops: CDR1 LGHDT, CDR2 YNNKEL (reference sequence). The V end lost 4 bases, the J end lost 3 bases, and 16 bases lay between the germline ends. This CDR3 contains 15 residues. CDR3 residues: CASSPRDKGFYEQYF. The DNA for the CDR3 is TGTGCCAGCAGCCCCCGGGACAAGGGGTTCTACGAGCAGTACTTC.

The genes are TRBV10-2 and TRBJ1-2, with D unresolved. CDR3 size: 13 residues. CDR1 WSHSY and CDR2 SAAADI come from the germline V gene. Trimming cost V 5 bases and J 4 bases, with 11 bases left between them. The DNA for the CDR3 is TGCGCCAGCAGTCCCGGGATCCCCTATGGCTACACCTTC. Its translation is CASSPGIPYGYTF.

This clone was recorded a few times. This chain links TRBV30 with TRBJ2-7; 8 positions match TRBD1. This CDR3 is built from 14 residues. Unmatched junction bases numbered 8, after V lost 2 bases and J lost 5 bases. CDR1 and CDR2 from the germline V gene are GTSNPN and SVGIG (reference sequence). The CDR3: CAWSPTGALNEQYF. The DNA of the CDR3 is TGTGCCTGGAGTCCGACAGGGGCCTTGAACGAGCAGTACTTC.

The gene calls are TRBV24-1 and TRBJ2-2; D remains unclear. The CDR3 totals 13 residues. Germline V lookup: CDR1 KGHDR, CDR2 SFDVKD. V dropped 6 bases and J dropped 3 bases, with 7 bases sitting between them. CDR3 DNA sequence: TGTGCCACCAGTAACAGAGACACCGGGGAGCTGTTTTTT. The encoded protein is CATSNRDTGELFF.

The chain links TRBV3-1 (or the pseudogene TRBV3-2) to TRBJ1-1; the D is unclear. The CDR3 is 14 amino acids. V lost 2 bases, J lost 1 base, and 8 bases lay in between. Per germline, CDR1 LGHDT and CDR2 YNNKEL (reference sequence). CDR3 in DNA: TGTGCCAGCAGCCAATCGCGACAGAACACTGAAGCTTTCTTT. This gives the protein CASSQSRQNTEAFF.

The chain couples TRBV3-1 (or the pseudogene TRBV3-2) to TRBJ2-1; D gene unclear. V was cut by 7 bases and J by 2 bases, with 9 bases left in between. This CDR3 region has 13 residues. Germline values: CDR1 LGHDT, CDR2 YNNKEL (reference sequence). Written as DNA, the CDR3 is TGTGCCAGCAAAGCCACGGCCTACAATGAGCAGTTCTTC. Its translation: CASKATAYNEQFF.